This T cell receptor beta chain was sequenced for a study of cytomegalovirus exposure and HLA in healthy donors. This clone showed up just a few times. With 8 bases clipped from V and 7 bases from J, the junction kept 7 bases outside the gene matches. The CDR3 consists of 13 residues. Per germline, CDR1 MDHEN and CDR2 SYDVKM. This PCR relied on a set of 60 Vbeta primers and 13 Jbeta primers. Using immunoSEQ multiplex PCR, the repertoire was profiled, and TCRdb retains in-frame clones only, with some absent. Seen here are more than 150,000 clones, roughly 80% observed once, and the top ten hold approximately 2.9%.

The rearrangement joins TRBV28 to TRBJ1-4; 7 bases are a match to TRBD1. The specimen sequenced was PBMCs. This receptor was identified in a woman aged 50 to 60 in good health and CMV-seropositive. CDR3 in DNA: TGTGCCAGCCAGCGAGGGGGCCGTGAAAAACTGTTTTTT. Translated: CASQRGGREKLFF. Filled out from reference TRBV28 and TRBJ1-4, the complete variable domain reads DVKVTQSSRYLVKRTGEKVFLECVQDMDHENMFWYRQDPGLGLRLIYFSYDVKMKEKGDIPEGYSVSREKKERFSLILESASTNQTSMYLCASQRGGREKLFFGSGTQLSVL.